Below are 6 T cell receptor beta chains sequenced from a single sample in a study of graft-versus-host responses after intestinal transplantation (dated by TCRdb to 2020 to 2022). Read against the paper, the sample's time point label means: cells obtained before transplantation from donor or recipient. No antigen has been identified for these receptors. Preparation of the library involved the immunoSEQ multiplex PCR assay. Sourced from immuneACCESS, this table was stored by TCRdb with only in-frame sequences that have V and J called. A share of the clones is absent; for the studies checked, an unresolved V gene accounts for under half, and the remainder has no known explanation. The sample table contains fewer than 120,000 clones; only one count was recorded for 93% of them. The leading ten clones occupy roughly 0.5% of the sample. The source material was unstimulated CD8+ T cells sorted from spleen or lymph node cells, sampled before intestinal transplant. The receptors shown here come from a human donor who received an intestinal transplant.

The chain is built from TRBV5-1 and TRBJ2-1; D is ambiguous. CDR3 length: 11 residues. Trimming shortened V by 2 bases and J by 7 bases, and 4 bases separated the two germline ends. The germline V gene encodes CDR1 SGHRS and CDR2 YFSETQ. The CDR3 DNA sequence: TGCGCCAGCAGCTTAGCGAATGAGCAGTTCTTC. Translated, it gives CASSLANEQFF.

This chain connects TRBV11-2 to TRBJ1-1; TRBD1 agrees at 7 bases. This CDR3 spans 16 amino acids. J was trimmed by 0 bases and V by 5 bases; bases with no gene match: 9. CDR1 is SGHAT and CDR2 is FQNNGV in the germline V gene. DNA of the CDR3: TGTGCCAGCAGCCCCGGGGGGACAGAGCTGAACACTGAAGCTTTCTTT. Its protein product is CASSPGGTELNTEAFF.

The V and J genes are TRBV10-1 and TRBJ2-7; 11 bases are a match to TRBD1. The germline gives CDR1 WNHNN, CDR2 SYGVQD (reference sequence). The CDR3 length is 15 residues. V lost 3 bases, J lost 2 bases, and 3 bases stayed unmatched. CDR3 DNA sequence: TGCGCCAGCAGTGAATCGGACAGGGGGCCCTACGAGCAGTACTTC. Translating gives CASSESDRGPYEQYF.

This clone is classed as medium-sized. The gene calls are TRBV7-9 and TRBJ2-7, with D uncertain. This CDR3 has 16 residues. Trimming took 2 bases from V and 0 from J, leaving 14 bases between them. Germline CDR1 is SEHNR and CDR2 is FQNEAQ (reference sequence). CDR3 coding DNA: TGTGCCAGCAGCTTACTAGGAAGTGGCTACTCCTACGAGCAGTACTTC. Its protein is CASSLLGSGYSYEQYF.

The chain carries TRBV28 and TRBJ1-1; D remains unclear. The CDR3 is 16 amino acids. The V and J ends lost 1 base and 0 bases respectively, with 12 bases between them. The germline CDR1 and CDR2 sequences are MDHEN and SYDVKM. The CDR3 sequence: CASSLLGRLMNTEAFF. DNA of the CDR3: TGTGCCAGCAGTTTATTGGGCAGGCTCATGAACACTGAAGCTTTCTTT.

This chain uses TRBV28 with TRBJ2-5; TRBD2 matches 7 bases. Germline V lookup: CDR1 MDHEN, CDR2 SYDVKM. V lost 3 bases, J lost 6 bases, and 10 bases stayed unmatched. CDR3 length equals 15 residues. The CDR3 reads CASSFRLAVFQTQYF. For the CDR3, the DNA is TGTGCCAGCAGTTTTCGTCTAGCGGTGTTCCAGACCCAGTACTTC. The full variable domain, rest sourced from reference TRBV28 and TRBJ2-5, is DVKVTQSSRYLVKRTGEKVFLECVQDMDHENMFWYRQDPGLGLRLIYFSYDVKMKEKGDIPEGYSVSREKKERFSLILESASTNQTSMYLCASSFRLAVFQTQYFGPGTRLLVL.